The clone carrying this T cell receptor beta chain has a single count. V was clipped by 4 bases and J by 2 bases, with 8 bases between them. This CDR3 comprises 13 residues. Germline CDR1 and CDR2: SNHLY and FYNNEI. The entry originates in a study of OX40 agonist ivuxolimab in advanced cancers. Study in general: The dose-escalation cohort had hepatocellular carcinoma, melanoma, renal cell or head and neck cancer.

Measured with immunoSEQ multiplex PCR; TCRdb has only the in-frame clones, and not every one. The sample lists 70,000 to 95,000 clones; less than 90% were seen once. The receptor's source is an adult with an advanced solid tumor such as melanoma, head and neck, liver or kidney cancer. Sequenced material: CD4+ or CD8+ T cells sorted from blood, taken in a trial of the OX40 agonist ivuxolimab. The rearrangement links TRBV2 to TRBJ1-1, with D hard to call. CDR3 DNA: TGTGCCAGCAGTGTAGGTGGAAACACTGAAGCTTTCTTT. This codes for CASSVGGNTEAFF.